This entry lists 30 T cell receptor beta chains sequenced from one sample in a study of T cell responses to AZD1222 COVID-19 vaccine. Produced via immunoSEQ multiplex PCR; TCRdb's table is partial and in-frame only. The data contain about 170,000 clones, 85% to 90% of them seen just once; the ten biggest clones take up more than 4%. Sequenced here: peripheral blood, sampled 28 days after the second dose of the MenACWY control vaccine. The receptor set was obtained from an adult who received the MenACWY meningococcal vaccine as a control.

This clone was seen only a few times. V usage is TRBV27 and J usage is TRBJ1-2; D may be TRBD1 (5 bases). V lost 5 bases to trimming and J lost 4 bases, with 8 bases between them. Per germline, CDR1 MNHEY and CDR2 SMNVEV (reference sequence). This CDR3 contains 12 residues. Here the CDR3 DNA reads TGTGCCAGCAGTCCCGGGGGCTATGGCTACACCTTC. This sequence encodes CASSPGGYGYTF.

Comment on this clone: Other DNA sequences in this specimen translate into the identical CDR3. The V gene is TRBV24-1, the J gene TRBJ2-6; D not resolved. Trimming stripped 5 bases from V and 1 base from J, with 5 bases between. Germline CDR1 is KGHDR and CDR2 is SFDVKD. The CDR3 has 14 amino acids. CDR3 sequence (DNA): TGTGCCACCAGTGGGCCATCTGGGGCCAACGTCCTGACTTTC. Amino acids: CATSGPSGANVLTF.

The gene calls are TRBV6-5 and TRBJ1-1; no clear D. Germline CDR1 reads MNHEY; CDR2 reads SVGAGI. V lost 2 bases and J 1 base, leaving 8 bases between the germline ends. The CDR3 has 14 amino acids. CDR3 loop: CASSYLLENTEAFF. DNA of the CDR3: TGTGCCAGCAGTTACCTCCTGGAGAACACTGAAGCTTTCTTT.

The chain employs TRBV6-5 and TRBJ2-7, with D tentatively TRBD1 (5 bases). Germline values: CDR1 MNHEY, CDR2 SVGAGI. The V gene lost 5 bases and the J gene lost 0 bases, with 14 bases spanning the gap. This CDR3 has 15 amino acids. The CDR3 coding sequence is TGTGCCAGCAGTCCCACCGACAGAGGCTCCTACGAGCAGTACTTC. It encodes CASSPTDRGSYEQYF.

Remarks on this clone: Distinct nucleotide sequences in the sample also encode this CDR3. This chain joins TRBV29-1 and TRBJ1-1; D ambiguous. Per the germline V gene, CDR1 is SQVTM and CDR2 is ANQGSEA. Trimming removed 4 bases at V and 2 bases at J, with 8 bases between. This CDR3 is 12 amino acids long. CDR3 coding DNA: TGCAGCGTTGGTTGGGGTAACACTGAAGCTTTCTTT. This encodes CSVGWGNTEAFF.

The J gene is TRBJ1-4, the V gene TRBV5-4, with 11 bases that match TRBD1. V trimming: 4 bases; J trimming: 7 bases; junction bases outside the gene matches: 6. CDR1 SGHNT and CDR2 YYREEE come from the germline V gene (reference sequence). This CDR3 contains 15 residues. This CDR3 is CASSPRTGGGEKLFF. CDR3 sequence (DNA): TGTGCCAGCAGCCCTCGGACAGGGGGCGGTGAAAAACTGTTTTTT.

Remarks on this clone: A junction boundary mismatches the germline segment, possibly from a read error. The chain couples TRBV28 to TRBJ2-4, with D perhaps TRBD1 or TRBD2 (5 bases each). This CDR3 comprises 13 residues. The V gene's germline CDR1 is MDHEN and CDR2 SYDVKM. The CDR3 here is CASSLEGFRDRRF. CDR3 DNA: TGTGCCAGCAGTTTAGAGGGTTTCAGGGACCGCCGGTTC.

This clone was seen a few times. The V and J genes are TRBV7-2 and TRBJ1-5; D uncertain. With 5 bases removed from V and 3 bases from J, the gap between germline ends came to 14 bases. CDR3 length: 15 amino acids. Germline CDR1 and CDR2: SGHTA and FQGNSA. CDR3 sequence reads: CASSPDRRINQPQHF. The CDR3 bases are TGTGCCAGCAGCCCAGACCGGAGGATCAATCAGCCCCAGCATTTT.

The genes are TRBV24-1 and TRBJ2-3, with a weak D call TRBD1 (5 bases). This CDR3 has 11 residues. Trimming left V 5 bases short and J 6 bases short, with 5 bases between. In germline, CDR1 is KGHDR, CDR2 SFDVKD. Written as DNA, the CDR3 is TGTGCCACCAGTGCAGGGGATACGCAGTATTTT. This encodes CATSAGDTQYF.

This clone showed up just once. V gene TRBV28 combines with J gene TRBJ1-6; the match to TRBD1 covers 9 bases. The CDR3 is 19 residues long. In germline, CDR1 is MDHEN, CDR2 SYDVKM. The V and J ends lost 1 base and 7 bases, in that order; junction bases with no gene match: 14. DNA of the CDR3: TGTGCCAGCAGTTTATATCGAGTGGGGGGACAGGGTATGAATTCACCCCTCCACTTT. Its translation: CASSLYRVGGQGMNSPLHF.

J is TRBJ2-7 and V is TRBV7-2; TRBD1 might be the D (5 bases). This CDR3 contains 14 residues. Between the trimmed V and J ends, which lost 5 bases and 4 bases, there was a span of 15 bases. Per germline, CDR1 SGHTA and CDR2 FQGNSA. CDR3 nucleotides: TGTGCCAGCAGCGTACAGGACGGGCTTTACGAGCAGTACTTC. Protein product: CASSVQDGLYEQYF.

This chain connects TRBV5-4 to TRBJ2-1; the D is unclear. There are 15 residues in the CDR3. Germline V CDR1 and CDR2: SGHNT, YYREEE (reference sequence). Trimming stripped 0 bases from V and 10 bases from J, with 17 bases between. The CDR3 reads CASSLGFVKATEQFF. CDR3 nucleotides: TGTGCCAGCAGCTTGGGTTTTGTAAAAGCTACAGAGCAGTTCTTC.

The gene calls are TRBV7-9 and TRBJ1-1, with D tentatively TRBD1 (5 bases). The CDR3 is made up of 13 amino acids. Trimming removed 7 bases at V and 3 bases at J, with 12 bases between. From germline, CDR1 is SEHNR and CDR2 FQNEAQ (reference sequence). The CDR3 protein is CASMRRGDTEAFF. The CDR3 coding sequence is TGTGCCAGCATGCGGCGGGGGGACACTGAAGCTTTCTTT.

V usage is TRBV5-1 and J usage is TRBJ2-2, with D possibly being TRBD1 or TRBD2 (5 bases each). Trimming pared 4 bases from V and 2 bases from J, leaving 15 bases between. Germline V lookup: CDR1 SGHRS, CDR2 YFSETQ. The CDR3 sequence is 16 residues long. CDR3: CASSLIRDANTGELFF. The CDR3 DNA follows: TGCGCCAGCAGCCTCATCCGGGACGCCAACACCGGGGAGCTGTTTTTT.

V is TRBV5-5 and J is TRBJ1-1; 9 positions match TRBD1. The germline gives CDR1 SGHKS, CDR2 YYEKEE (reference sequence). The CDR3 is 15 amino acids. Unmatched junction bases numbered 4, after V lost 4 bases and J lost 0 bases. The CDR3 reads CASSLTGGLNTEAFF. The DNA of the CDR3 is TGTGCCAGCAGCCTCACAGGGGGCTTGAACACTGAAGCTTTCTTT.

CDR3 nucleotide sequence: TGTGCCAGCAGCTTGGATCTGACAGATACGCAGTATTTT. This translates into CASSLDLTDTQYF. The V and J genes are TRBV5-4 and TRBJ2-3, with no clear D. The CDR3 runs 13 residues. Germline V CDR1 and CDR2: SGHNT, YYREEE (reference sequence). V lost 0 bases and J lost 3, with 5 bases in between.

This clone occurred once. V and J are TRBV28 and TRBJ1-2; no firm D call. The CDR3 is 13 residues long. In germline, CDR1 is MDHEN, CDR2 SYDVKM. The V end lost 5 bases, the J end lost 3 bases, and 10 bases lay between the germline ends. CDR3 in DNA: TGTGCCAGCAGTCCGGGCACCCACTATGGCTACACCTTC. It codes for CASSPGTHYGYTF.

The V gene is TRBV28, the J gene TRBJ1-2; D is uncertain. Per germline, CDR1 MDHEN and CDR2 SYDVKM. Trimming took 6 bases from V and 5 from J, leaving 10 bases between them. The CDR3 is 12 residues long. The CDR3, as DNA: TGTGCCAGCAGAGAAGGAGGGTATGGCTACACCTTC. It is translated as CASREGGYGYTF.

The gene calls are TRBV24-1 and TRBJ2-5, with 8 bases lining up with TRBD2. Trimming took 4 bases from V and 2 from J; bases not matched to a gene: 17. CDR3 size: 19 residues. Germline CDR1 reads KGHDR; CDR2 reads SFDVKD. CDR3: CATSDPSVSGSVSQETQYF. The CDR3 DNA follows: TGTGCCACCAGTGACCCCTCCGTGAGCGGGAGCGTGTCGCAAGAGACCCAGTACTTC.

J is TRBJ1-1 and V is TRBV28; 7 bases align to TRBD1. Trimming removed 4 bases from V and 7 bases from J; junction bases left unmatched: 12. CDR1 is MDHEN and CDR2 is SYDVKM in the germline V gene. There are 15 residues in the CDR3. The chain's CDR3 is CASSSPKYRGSEAFF. CDR3 sequence (DNA): TGTGCCAGCAGTTCCCCTAAATACAGGGGAAGTGAAGCTTTCTTT.

The chain employs TRBV11-3 and TRBJ2-1; tentatively, D is TRBD2 (5 bases). Trimming took 0 bases from V and 8 from J, leaving 11 bases between them. The germline V gene encodes CDR1 SGHNT and CDR2 YENEEA. The CDR3 is 14 residues long. In DNA, the CDR3 is TGTGCCAGCAGCTTAGATCGCACTAGTCATGAGCAGTTCTTC. Protein product: CASSLDRTSHEQFF.

The chain carries TRBV5-4 and TRBJ1-3, with D maybe TRBD1 (6 bases). The CDR3 runs to 14 residues. CDR1 is SGHNT, CDR2 YYREEE, per germline (reference sequence). V was clipped by 5 bases and J by 4 bases, with 13 bases between them. The CDR3 loop is CASREGGFGNTIYF. The CDR3 bases are TGTGCCAGCAGAGAAGGGGGGTTCGGAAACACCATATATTTT.

This sequence joins TRBV28 and TRBJ1-4; D not resolved. CDR3 length: 14 residues. Trimming took 6 bases from V and 0 from J, leaving 8 bases between them. The V gene's germline CDR1 is MDHEN and CDR2 SYDVKM. The CDR3 region has the DNA TGTGCCAGCAGATCATCTGCAACTAATGAAAAACTGTTTTTT. It codes for CASRSSATNEKLFF.

This sequence joins TRBV28 and TRBJ1-2; 7 bases map to TRBD1. The CDR3 is made up of 14 amino acids. Germline loops: CDR1 MDHEN, CDR2 SYDVKM. The J segment lost 4 bases and the V segment lost 2 bases, leaving 4 bases of the junction unmatched. CDR3 DNA: TGTGCCAGCAGTTTACAGGGGGGAGTCTATGGCTACACCTTC. Translated, it gives CASSLQGGVYGYTF.

The J gene is TRBJ1-3, the V gene TRBV7-2; no clear D. CDR1 is SGHTA and CDR2 is FQGNSA in the germline V gene. V gave up 1 base and J gave up 0 bases, with 10 bases separating them. CDR3 size: 16 residues. The CDR3 is CASSLGPLNSGNTIYF. The CDR3 DNA is TGTGCCAGCAGCTTAGGCCCACTTAACTCTGGAAACACCATATATTTT.

The chain has TRBV5-1 and TRBJ2-2; 10 nucleotides line up with TRBD2. Germline V gene lookup returns CDR1 SGHRS and CDR2 YFSETQ. Trimming cost V 2 bases and J 6 bases; bases outside gene matches: 4. CDR3 length: 15 amino acids. The CDR3 spells CASSFLAGEPGELFF. The CDR3 region has the DNA TGCGCCAGCAGCTTCCTAGCGGGAGAACCCGGGGAGCTGTTTTTT. The full variable domain, in which reference TRBV5-1 and TRBJ2-2 provide the parts outside the CDR3, is KAGVTQTPRYLIKTRGQQVTLSCSPISGHRSVSWYQQTPGQGLQFLFEYFSETQRNKGNFPGRFSGRQFSNSRSEMNVSTLELGDSALYLCASSFLAGEPGELFFGEGSRLTVL.

The CDR3 DNA reads TGTGCCAGCAGTACACGACTAAGCGGGAGGGCCGCGAAAAGGACAGATACGCAGTATTTT. Its translation: CASSTRLSGRAAKRTDTQYF. The chain couples TRBV27 to TRBJ2-3; 10 bases align to TRBD2. The length of the CDR3 is 20 residues. CDR1 and CDR2 from the germline V gene are MNHEY and SMNVEV (reference sequence). After removal of 5 bases from V and 3 bases from J, the junction contained 20 bases not matched to a gene.

This clone was seen a single time. The J gene is TRBJ2-7, the V gene TRBV27; D is uncertain. The CDR3 sequence is 14 residues long. Germline V CDR1 and CDR2: MNHEY, SMNVEV (reference sequence). Trimming left V 3 bases short and J 1 base short, with 10 bases between. The CDR3 nucleotides read TGTGCCAGCAGTTTCGGCGACACGTCCTACGAGCAGTACTTC. Its protein product is CASSFGDTSYEQYF.

The V and J genes are TRBV28 and TRBJ1-3; D not resolved. The length of the CDR3 is 14 residues. Germline CDR1 and CDR2: MDHEN and SYDVKM. Trimming shortened V by 7 bases and J by 3 bases, and 13 bases separated the two germline ends. CDR3: CASNLLPHGNTIYF. The CDR3 DNA is TGTGCCAGCAACCTCCTACCCCATGGAAACACCATATATTTT. Full variable domain (rest looked up from reference TRBV28 and TRBJ1-3): DVKVTQSSRYLVKRTGEKVFLECVQDMDHENMFWYRQDPGLGLRLIYFSYDVKMKEKGDIPEGYSVSREKKERFSLILESASTNQTSMYLCASNLLPHGNTIYFGEGSWLTVV.

Only one count was recorded for this clone. V is TRBV18 and J is TRBJ2-5; 9 positions agree with TRBD1. V gave up 3 bases and J gave up 0 bases; unmatched junction bases: 8. Germline loops: CDR1 KGHSH, CDR2 LQKENI. The CDR3 totals 17 residues. CDR3 sequence (DNA): TGTGCCAGCTCACCGGCCACCGGGACAGGGAACCAAGAGACCCAGTACTTC. Translated: CASSPATGTGNQETQYF.